This TCR beta chain was retrieved from a study of shared clonotypes between healthy human individuals. The length of the CDR3 is 18 residues. Trimming stripped 1 base from V and 4 bases from J, with 22 bases between. Per germline, CDR1 KGHSH and CDR2 LQKENI. CD45RA-negative memory and CD45RA+ naive subsets were split from the CD4+ cells. Study-wide findings and caveats: The generation probabilities recorded for non-shared clonotypes fell below those of clonotypes shared by all four donors. A few donors showed sharing of approximately 5% of naive CD4 clonotypes.

Turning to this clone: Its cognate antigen is unknown.

Assay used: immunoSEQ multiplex PCR; TCRdb lists only in-frame clones, some missing. The table has 1,400,000 or so clones, 98% seen once. Sequences were obtained from naive CD4+ T cells sorted from blood. Subset: CD45RA+ positively selected. This sequence originates from a man aged 30 to 45 in good health. V and J are TRBV18 and TRBJ1-1, with D unresolved. The CDR3 is CASSPLRSPHPSGTEAFF. CDR3 bases: TGTGCCAGCTCACCACTCAGATCTCCCCACCCGAGCGGCACTGAAGCTTTCTTT.